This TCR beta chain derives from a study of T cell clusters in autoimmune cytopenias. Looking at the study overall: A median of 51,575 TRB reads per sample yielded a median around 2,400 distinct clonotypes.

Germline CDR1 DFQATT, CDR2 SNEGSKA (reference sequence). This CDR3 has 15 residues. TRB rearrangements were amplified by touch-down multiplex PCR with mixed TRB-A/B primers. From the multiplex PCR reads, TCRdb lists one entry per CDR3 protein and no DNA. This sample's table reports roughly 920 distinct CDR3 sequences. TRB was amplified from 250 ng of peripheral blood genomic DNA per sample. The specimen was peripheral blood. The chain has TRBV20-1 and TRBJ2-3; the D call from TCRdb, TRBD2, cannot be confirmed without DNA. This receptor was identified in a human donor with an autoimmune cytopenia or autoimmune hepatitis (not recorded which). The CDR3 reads CSATELAAPTDTQYF.